The clone carrying this T cell receptor (beta chain) was found once. This sample is drawn from a study of control samples from healthy donors and cancer patients. Germline CDR1 and CDR2: SEHNR and FQNEAQ (reference sequence). V was pared by 1 base and J by 6 bases, with 22 bases between. This CDR3 contains 17 residues. Assay: immunoSEQ multiplex PCR; the TCRdb copy retains only in-frame clones and omits some. Of about 85,000 clones listed, 85% to 90% were seen once; the top ten hold less than 9%. The TCR was taken from a woman in her sixties or seventies in good health. This chain uses TRBV7-9 with TRBJ2-7; possible D gene TRBD1, 6 bases. Sequencing input: blood. CDR3 nucleotides: TGTGCCAGCAGCTTAGGACGATTAGGCAGGGGTCATGCCGAGCAGTACTTC. The encoded protein is CASSLGRLGRGHAEQYF.